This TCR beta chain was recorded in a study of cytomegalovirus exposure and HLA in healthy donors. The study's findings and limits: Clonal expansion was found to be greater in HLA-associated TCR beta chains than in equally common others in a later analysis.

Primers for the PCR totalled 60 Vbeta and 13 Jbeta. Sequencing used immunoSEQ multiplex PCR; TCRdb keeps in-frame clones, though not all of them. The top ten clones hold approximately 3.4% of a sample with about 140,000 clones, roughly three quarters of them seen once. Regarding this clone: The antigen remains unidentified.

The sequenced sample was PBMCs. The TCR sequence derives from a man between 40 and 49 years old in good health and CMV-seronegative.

CDR3 bases: TGTGCCAGCAGCCACCCCTTCCCTGGCGGGAGGGCCGTAGGCTCCTACGAGCAGTACTTC. It is translated as CASSHPFPGGRAVGSYEQYF. The chain employs TRBV4-2 and TRBJ2-7, with 9 bases that match TRBD2. Germline CDR1 reads LGHNA; CDR2 reads YNFKEQ. With V trimmed by 3 bases and J by 0 bases, 18 bases remained unmatched. The CDR3 contains 20 residues.